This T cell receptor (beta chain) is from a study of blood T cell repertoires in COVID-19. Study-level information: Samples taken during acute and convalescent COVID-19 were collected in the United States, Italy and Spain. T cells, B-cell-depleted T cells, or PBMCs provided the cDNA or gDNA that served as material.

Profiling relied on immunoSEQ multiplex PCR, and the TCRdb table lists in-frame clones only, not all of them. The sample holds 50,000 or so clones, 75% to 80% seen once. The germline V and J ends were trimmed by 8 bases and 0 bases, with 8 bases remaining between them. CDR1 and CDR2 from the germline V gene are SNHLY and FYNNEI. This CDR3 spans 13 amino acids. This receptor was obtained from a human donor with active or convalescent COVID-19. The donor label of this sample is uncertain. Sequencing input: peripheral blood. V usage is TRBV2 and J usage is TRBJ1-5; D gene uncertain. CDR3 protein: CASGRDSNQPQHF. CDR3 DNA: TGTGCCAGCGGGAGGGATAGCAATCAGCCCCAGCATTTT.